This T cell receptor beta chain was recorded in a study of T cell repertoires in cytomegalovirus infection. The CDR3 extends over 13 amino acids. In germline, CDR1 is SGHVS, CDR2 FQNEAQ. Trimming cost V 0 bases and J 8 bases, with 10 bases left between them. One entry per CDR3 protein results from TCRdb running MiXCR on the reads. This sample has 350,000 to 550,000 distinct CDR3 sequences, with 31% found just once. The specimen sequenced was PBMCs. The rearrangement links TRBV7-8 to TRBJ1-2; D uncertain. The receptor was derived from a human donor in good health (CMV status not recorded). Some clones in this sample may be carry-over from other donors' samples. CDR3 sequence: CASSLALESGYTF. The CDR3 region has the DNA TGTGCCAGCAGCTTAGCCCTTGAGAGCGGCTACACCTTC.